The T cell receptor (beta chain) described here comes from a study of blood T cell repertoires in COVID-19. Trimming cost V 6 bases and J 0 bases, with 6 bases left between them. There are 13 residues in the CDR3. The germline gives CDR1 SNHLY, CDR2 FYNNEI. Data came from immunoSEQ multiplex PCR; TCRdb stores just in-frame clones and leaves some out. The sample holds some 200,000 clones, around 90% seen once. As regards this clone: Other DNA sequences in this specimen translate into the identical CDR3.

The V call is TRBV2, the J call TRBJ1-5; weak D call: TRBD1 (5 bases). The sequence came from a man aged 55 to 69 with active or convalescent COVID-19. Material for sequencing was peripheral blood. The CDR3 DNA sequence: TGTGCCAGCAGAGGGGATAGCAATCAGCCCCAGCATTTT. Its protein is CASRGDSNQPQHF.